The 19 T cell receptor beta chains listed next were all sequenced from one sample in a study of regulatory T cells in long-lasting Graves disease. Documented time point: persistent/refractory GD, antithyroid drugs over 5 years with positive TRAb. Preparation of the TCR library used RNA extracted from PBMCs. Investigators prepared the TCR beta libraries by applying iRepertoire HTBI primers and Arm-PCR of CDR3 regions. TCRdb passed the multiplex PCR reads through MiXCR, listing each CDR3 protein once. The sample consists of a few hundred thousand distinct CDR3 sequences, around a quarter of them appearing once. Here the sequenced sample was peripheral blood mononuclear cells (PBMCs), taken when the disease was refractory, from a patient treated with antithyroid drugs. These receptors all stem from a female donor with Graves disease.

The CDR3 coding sequence is TGTGCCAGCAGCCATCTGGGCGGGACGAACACCGGGGAGCTGTTTTTT. Its translation: CASSHLGGTNTGELFF. The chain recombines TRBV4-2 with TRBJ2-2, with D perhaps TRBD2 (6 bases). Trimming shortened V by 3 bases and J by 0 bases, and 11 bases separated the two germline ends. The CDR3 extends over 16 amino acids. Germline V gene data show CDR1 as LGHNA and CDR2 as YNFKEQ.

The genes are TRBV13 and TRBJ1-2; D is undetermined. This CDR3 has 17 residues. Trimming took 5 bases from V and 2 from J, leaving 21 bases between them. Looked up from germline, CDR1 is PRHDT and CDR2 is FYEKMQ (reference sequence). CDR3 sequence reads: CASSMGPSGGPNYGYTF. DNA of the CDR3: TGTGCCAGCAGCATGGGTCCTAGCGGAGGGCCCAACTATGGCTACACCTTC.

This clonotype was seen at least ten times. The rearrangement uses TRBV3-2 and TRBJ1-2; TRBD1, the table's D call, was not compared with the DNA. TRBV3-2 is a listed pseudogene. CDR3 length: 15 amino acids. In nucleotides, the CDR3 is TGTGCCAGCAGCCAAGCCATCAGGGAAAACTATGGCTACACCTTC. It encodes CASSQAIRENYGYTF.

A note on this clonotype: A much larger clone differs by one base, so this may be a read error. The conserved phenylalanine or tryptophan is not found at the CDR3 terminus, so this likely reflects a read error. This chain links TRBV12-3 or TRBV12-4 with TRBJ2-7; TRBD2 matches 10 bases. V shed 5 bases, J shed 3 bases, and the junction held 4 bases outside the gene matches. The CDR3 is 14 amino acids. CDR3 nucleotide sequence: TGTGCCAGCAGTACTAGCGGGATTAGCTACGAGCAGTACCTC. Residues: CASSTSGISYEQYL.

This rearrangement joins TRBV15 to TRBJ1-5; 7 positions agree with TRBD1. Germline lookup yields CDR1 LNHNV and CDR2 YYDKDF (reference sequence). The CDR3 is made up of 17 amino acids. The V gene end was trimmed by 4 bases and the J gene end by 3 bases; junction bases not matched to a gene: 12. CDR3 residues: CATSTEGGLSANQPQHF. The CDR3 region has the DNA TGTGCCACCAGCACCGAAGGGGGCTTATCTGCCAATCAGCCCCAGCATTTT.

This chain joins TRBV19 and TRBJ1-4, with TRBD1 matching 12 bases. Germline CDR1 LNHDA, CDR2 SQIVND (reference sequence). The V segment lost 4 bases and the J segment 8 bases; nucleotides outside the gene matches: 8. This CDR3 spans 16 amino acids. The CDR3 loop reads CASSTRDRGPSEKLFF. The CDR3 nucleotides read TGTGCCAGTAGTACTAGGGACAGGGGGCCGTCGGAAAAACTGTTTTTT.

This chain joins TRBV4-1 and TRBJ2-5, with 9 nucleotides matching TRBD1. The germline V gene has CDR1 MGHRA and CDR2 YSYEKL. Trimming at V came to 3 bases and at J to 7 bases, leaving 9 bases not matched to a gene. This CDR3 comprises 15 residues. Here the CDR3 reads CASSQYRGPGVTQYF. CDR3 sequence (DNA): TGCGCCAGCAGCCAGTACAGGGGGCCTGGGGTGACCCAGTACTTC.

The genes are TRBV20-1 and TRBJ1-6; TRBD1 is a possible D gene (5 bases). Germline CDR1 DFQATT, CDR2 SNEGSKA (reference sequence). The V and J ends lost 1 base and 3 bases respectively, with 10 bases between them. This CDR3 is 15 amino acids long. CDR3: CSARGERGYNSPLHF. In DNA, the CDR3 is TGCAGTGCTAGAGGGGAGAGGGGCTATAATTCACCCCTCCACTTT.

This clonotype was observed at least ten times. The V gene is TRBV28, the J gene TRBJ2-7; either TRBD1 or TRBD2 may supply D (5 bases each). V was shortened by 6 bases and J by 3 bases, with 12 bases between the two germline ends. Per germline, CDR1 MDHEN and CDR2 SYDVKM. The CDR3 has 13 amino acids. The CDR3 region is CASRTGGVYEQYF. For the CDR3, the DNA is TGTGCCAGCAGAACTGGGGGTGTCTACGAGCAGTACTTC. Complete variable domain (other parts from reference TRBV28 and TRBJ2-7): DVKVTQSSRYLVKRTGEKVFLECVQDMDHENMFWYRQDPGLGLRLIYFSYDVKMKEKGDIPEGYSVSREKKERFSLILESASTNQTSMYLCASRTGGVYEQYFGPGTRLTVT.

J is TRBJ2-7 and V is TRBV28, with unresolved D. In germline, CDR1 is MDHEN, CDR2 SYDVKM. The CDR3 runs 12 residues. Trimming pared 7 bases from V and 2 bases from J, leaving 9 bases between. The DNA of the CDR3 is TGTGCCAGCACTCCAGCCCCCTACGAGCAGTACTTC. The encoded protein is CASTPAPYEQYF.

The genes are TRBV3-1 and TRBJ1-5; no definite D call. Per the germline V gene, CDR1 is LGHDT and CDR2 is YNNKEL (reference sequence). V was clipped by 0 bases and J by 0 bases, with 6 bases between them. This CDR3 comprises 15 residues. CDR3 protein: CASSQDPASNQPQHF. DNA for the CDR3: TGTGCCAGCAGCCAAGATCCTGCTAGCAATCAGCCCCAGCATTTT.

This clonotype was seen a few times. The CDR3 DNA reads TGTGCCAGCAGCCCCGGTAGCGGGAGACGGACAGATACGCAGTATTTT. It translates to CASSPGSGRRTDTQYF. The V and J genes are TRBV11-3 and TRBJ2-3; 9 nucleotides agree with TRBD2. Trimming at V came to 5 bases and at J to 3 bases, leaving 9 bases not matched to a gene. Germline CDR1 is SGHNT and CDR2 is YENEEA. The CDR3 extends over 16 amino acids.

CDR3 bases: TGTGCCAGCAGCGAAATGAACACTGAAGCTTTCTTT. Translating it yields CASSEMNTEAFF. V and J are TRBV5-4 and TRBJ1-1; the D is unclear. CDR1 and CDR2 (germline): SGHNT, YYREEE (reference sequence). This CDR3 spans 12 amino acids. V gave up 4 bases and J gave up 0 bases, with 4 bases separating them.

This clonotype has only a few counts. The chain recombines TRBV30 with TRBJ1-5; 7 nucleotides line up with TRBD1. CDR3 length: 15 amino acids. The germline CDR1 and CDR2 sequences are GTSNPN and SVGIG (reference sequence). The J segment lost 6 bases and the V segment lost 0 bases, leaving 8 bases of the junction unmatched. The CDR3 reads CAWSVARQGAQPQHF. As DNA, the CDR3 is TGTGCCTGGAGTGTTGCCCGACAGGGAGCTCAGCCCCAGCATTTT.

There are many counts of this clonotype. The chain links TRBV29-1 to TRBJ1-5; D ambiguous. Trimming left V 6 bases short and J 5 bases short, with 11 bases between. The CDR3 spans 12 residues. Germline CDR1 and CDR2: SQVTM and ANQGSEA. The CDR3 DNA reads TGCAGCGTCCGGGTAGGCGATCAGCCCCAGCATTTT. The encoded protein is CSVRVGDQPQHF. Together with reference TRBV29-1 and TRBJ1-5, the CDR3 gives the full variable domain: SAVISQKPSRDICQRGTSLTIQCQVDSQVTMMFWYRQQPGQSLTLIATANQGSEATYESGFVIDKFPISRPNLTFSTLTVSNMSPEDSSIYLCSVRVGDQPQHFGDGTRLSIL.

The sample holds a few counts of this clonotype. The chain's CDR3 is CSASAGGNTEAFF. As DNA, the CDR3 is TGCAGTGCTAGTGCGGGCGGGAACACTGAAGCTTTCTTT. J is TRBJ1-1 and V is TRBV20-1, with D unresolved. The CDR3 runs to 13 residues. Germline CDR1 DFQATT, CDR2 SNEGSKA (reference sequence). With 3 bases removed from V and 1 base from J, the gap between germline ends came to 9 bases.

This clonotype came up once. The CDR3, as DNA: TGCGCCAGCAGCCACCAGGGGGGAACTGGGGCCAACGTCCTGACTTTC. Protein: CASSHQGGTGANVLTF. V and J are TRBV4-3 and TRBJ2-6; possible D gene TRBD1, 7 bases. The CDR3 has 16 residues. Germline V gene sequence: CDR1 LGHNA, CDR2 YSLEER. V was shortened by 3 bases and J by 2 bases, with 11 bases between the two germline ends.

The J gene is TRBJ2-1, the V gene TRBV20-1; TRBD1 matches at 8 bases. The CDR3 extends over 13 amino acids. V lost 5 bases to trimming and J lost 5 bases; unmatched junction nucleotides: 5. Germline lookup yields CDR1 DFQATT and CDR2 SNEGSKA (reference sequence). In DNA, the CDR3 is TGCAGTGCTGGCGGGACAGGTAACAATGAGCAGTTCTTC. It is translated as CSAGGTGNNEQFF.

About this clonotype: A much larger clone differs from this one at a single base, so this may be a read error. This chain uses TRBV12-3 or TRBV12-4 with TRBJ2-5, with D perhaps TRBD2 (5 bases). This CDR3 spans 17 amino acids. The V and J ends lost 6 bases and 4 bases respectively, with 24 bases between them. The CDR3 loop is CASSPFLNSEAVETQYF. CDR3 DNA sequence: TGTGCCAGCAGCCCTTTTCTTAATAGCGAGGCGGTAGAGACCCAGTACTTC.